The rows below give T cell receptor beta chains drawn from one sample of a study of beta chain features in type 1 diabetes. Data came from immunoSEQ multiplex PCR; TCRdb stores just in-frame clones and leaves some out. Of hundreds of thousands of clones listed, over 11% are singletons. The sequenced sample consisted of naive CD4+ T cells from blood. These TCRs come from a man aged 18 to 30 with type 1 diabetes. The conserved cysteine and the conserved F or W are not part of the CDR3 here. Clone sizes are given selectively: once, few, many, or a class where the clone is expanded.

J gene	clone size	V gene	CDR3 protein
TRBJ2-1	-	TRBV6-4	ASSREASSYNEQF
TRBJ1-2	-	TRBV9	ASSVVYPPSVADNYGYT
TRBJ1-2	-	TRBV9	ASSGLGGTPYGYT
TRBJ2-5	few	TRBV5-6	ASSPGTGKETQY
TRBJ1-1	-	TRBV29-1	SVGGIGDTEAF
TRBJ2-3	-	TRBV29-1	SVVWQGTDTQY
TRBJ2-3	-	TRBV29-1	SVDSSTGPNGQY
TRBJ1-5	-	TRBV5-4	ASSLMGQPQH
TRBJ2-3	-	TRBV6-5	ASKQAGRSEDTQY
TRBJ2-1	few	TRBV7-2	ASSSPGVKQF
TRBJ2-2	-	TRBV9	ASSVEPGRGELF
TRBJ2-1	-	TRBV29-1	SAGVSYNEQF
TRBJ2-2	few	TRBV9	ASSYRQGLSGELF
TRBJ2-3	-	TRBV30	AWSFEGERGNTQY
TRBJ1-3	-	TRBV29-1	SVQVPGNTIY
TRBJ1-2	few	TRBV5-1	ASNGPTPNYGYT
TRBJ2-3	-	TRBV7-7	ASSPAGVGDTQY
TRBJ1-5	few	TRBV15	ATSRVRGANQPQH
TRBJ2-3	few	TRBV29-1	SVLRGGLTDTQY
TRBJ1-1	-	TRBV7-9	ASTWPPNTEAF
TRBJ1-2	-	TRBV30	AWSDPREYGYT
TRBJ2-7	once	TRBV7-2	ASSLGGELTYEQY
TRBJ2-4	-	TRBV5-1	ASSFSPTGAKNIQY
TRBJ1-2	-	TRBV29-1	SVDPGGGYGYT
TRBJ2-5	-	TRBV14	ASGESSLDGTQY
TRBJ1-3	-	TRBV7-2	ASSWDGSGNTIY
TRBJ2-7	-	TRBV7-2	ASSLALGVSYEQY
TRBJ2-5	few	TRBV11-2	ASSLGTQETQY
TRBJ2-3	-	TRBV19	ASSIRLAVTDTQY